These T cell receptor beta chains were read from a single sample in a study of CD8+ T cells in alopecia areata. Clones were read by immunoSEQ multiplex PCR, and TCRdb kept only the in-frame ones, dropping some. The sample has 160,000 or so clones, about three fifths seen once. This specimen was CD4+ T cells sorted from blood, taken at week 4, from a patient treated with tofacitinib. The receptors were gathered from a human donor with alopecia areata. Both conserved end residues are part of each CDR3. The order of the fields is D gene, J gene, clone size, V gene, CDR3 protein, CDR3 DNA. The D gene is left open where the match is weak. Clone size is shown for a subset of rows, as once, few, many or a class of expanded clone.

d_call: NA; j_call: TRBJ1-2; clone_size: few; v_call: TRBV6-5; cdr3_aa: CASRARQKIYGYTF; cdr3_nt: TGTGCCAGCAGGGCTAGACAGAAAATCTATGGCTACACCTTC
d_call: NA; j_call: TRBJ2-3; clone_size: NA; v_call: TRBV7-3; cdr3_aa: CASRPAGDRTDTQYF; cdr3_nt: TGTGCCAGCAGACCCGCGGGCGATCGCACAGATACGCAGTATTTT
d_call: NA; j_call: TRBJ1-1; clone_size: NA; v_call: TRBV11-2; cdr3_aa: CASSSNTEAFF; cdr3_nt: TGTGCCAGCAGCTCAAACACTGAAGCTTTCTTT
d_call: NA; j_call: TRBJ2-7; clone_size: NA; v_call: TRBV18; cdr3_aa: CASSPGAYEQYF; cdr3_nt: TGTGCCAGCTCACCAGGGGCTTACGAGCAGTACTTC
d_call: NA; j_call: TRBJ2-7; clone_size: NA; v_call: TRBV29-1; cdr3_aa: CSAGKGPYEQYF; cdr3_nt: TGCAGCGCTGGCAAGGGACCCTACGAGCAGTACTTC
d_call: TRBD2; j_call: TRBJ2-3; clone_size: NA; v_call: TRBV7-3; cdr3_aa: CASSLAGGGLDTQYF; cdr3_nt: TGTGCCAGCAGCTTAGCTGGCGGGGGGCTAGATACGCAGTATTTT
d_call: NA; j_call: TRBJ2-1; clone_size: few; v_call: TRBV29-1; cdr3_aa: CSVDPGPYNEQFF; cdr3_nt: TGCAGCGTTGACCCGGGTCCCTACAATGAGCAGTTCTTC
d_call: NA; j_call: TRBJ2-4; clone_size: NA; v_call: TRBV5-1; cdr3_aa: CASSLAGGTDTCYF; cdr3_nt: TGCGCCAGCAGCTTGGCCGGAGGGACAGATACATGCTACTTC
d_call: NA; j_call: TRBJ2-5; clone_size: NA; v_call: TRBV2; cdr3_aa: CAYGGSQTQYF; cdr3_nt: TGTGCCTACGGGGGCTCTCAGACCCAGTACTTC
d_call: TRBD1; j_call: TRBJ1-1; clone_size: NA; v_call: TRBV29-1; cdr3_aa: CSVRGQGAGNTEAFF; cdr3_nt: TGCAGCGTTAGGGGACAGGGAGCCGGGAACACTGAAGCTTTCTTT
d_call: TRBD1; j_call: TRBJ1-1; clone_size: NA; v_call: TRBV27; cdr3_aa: CASSSGTGWTEAFF; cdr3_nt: TGTGCCAGCAGCTCCGGGACAGGTTGGACTGAAGCTTTCTTT
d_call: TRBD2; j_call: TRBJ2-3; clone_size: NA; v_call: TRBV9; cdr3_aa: CASSSSGGSTDTQYF; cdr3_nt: TGTGCCAGCAGCTCTAGCGGGGGGAGCACAGATACGCAGTATTTT
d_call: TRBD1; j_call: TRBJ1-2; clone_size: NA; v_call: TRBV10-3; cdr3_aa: CAISSGTANYGYTF; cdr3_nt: TGTGCCATCAGTTCGGGGACAGCTAACTATGGCTACACCTTC
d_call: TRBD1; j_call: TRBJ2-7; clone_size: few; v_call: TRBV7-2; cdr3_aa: CASSDRGYEQYF; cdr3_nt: TGTGCCAGCAGCGACAGGGGCTACGAGCAGTACTTC
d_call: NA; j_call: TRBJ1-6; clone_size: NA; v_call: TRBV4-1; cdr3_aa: CASSQDVAGRRDSPLHF; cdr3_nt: TGCGCCAGCAGCCAAGATGTCGCAGGGAGAAGGGATTCACCCCTCCACTTT
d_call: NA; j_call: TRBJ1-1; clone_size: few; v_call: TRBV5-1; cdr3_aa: CASSSTGPNTEAFF; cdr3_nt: TGCGCCAGCAGCTCCACGGGACCGAACACTGAAGCTTTCTTT
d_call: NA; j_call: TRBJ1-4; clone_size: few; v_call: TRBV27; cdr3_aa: CASSLSWGGEKLFF; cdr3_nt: TGTGCCAGCAGTTTATCCTGGGGAGGTGAAAAACTGTTTTTT
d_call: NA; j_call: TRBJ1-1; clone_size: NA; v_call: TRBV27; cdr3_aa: CASSFSRYTEAFF; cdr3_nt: TGTGCCAGCAGTTTCTCTAGGTACACTGAAGCTTTCTTT
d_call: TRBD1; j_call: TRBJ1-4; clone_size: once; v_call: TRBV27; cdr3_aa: CASSPYGQADEKLFF; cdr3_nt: TGTGCCAGCAGCCCTTACGGACAGGCGGATGAAAAACTGTTTTTT
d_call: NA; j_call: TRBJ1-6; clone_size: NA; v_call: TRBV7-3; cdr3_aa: CASSLGHSNSPLHF; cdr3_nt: TGTGCCAGCAGCTTAGGGCACAGCAATTCACCCCTCCACTTT
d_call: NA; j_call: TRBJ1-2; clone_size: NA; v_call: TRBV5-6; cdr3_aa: CASRRGLSYGYTF; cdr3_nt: TGTGCCAGCAGACGAGGTTTGTCCTATGGCTACACCTTC
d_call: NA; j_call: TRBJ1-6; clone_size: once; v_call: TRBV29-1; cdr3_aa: CSASFGQQNSPLHF; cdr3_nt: TGCAGCGCTTCCTTTGGACAGCAAAATTCACCCCTCCACTTT
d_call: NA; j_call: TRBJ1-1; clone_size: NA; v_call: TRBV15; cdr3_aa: CATSRERPSEAFF; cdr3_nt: TGTGCCACCAGCAGAGAACGGCCAAGTGAAGCTTTCTTT